What follows are 9 T cell receptor beta chains derived from one specimen sequenced in a study of blood T cell repertoires in COVID-19. Using immunoSEQ multiplex PCR, the repertoire was profiled, and TCRdb retains in-frame clones only, with some absent. The sample consists of about 44,000 clones, 82% of them appearing once. The sample taken for sequencing was peripheral blood. These receptor sequences come from a woman aged 70 to 79 with acute or convalescent COVID-19.

The chain has TRBV4-3 and TRBJ2-7; 13 nucleotides agree with TRBD2. J gave up 4 bases and V 0 bases, and 0 bases lay outside the gene matches. CDR3 length: 15 residues. Germline V gene data show CDR1 as LGHNA and CDR2 as YSLEER. This CDR3 is CASSQEGLAGYEQYF. Written as DNA, the CDR3 is TGCGCCAGCAGCCAAGAGGGACTAGCGGGATACGAGCAGTACTTC.

The chain links TRBV24-1 to TRBJ1-5; maybe TRBD1 (6 bases). The V end lost 4 bases, the J end lost 3 bases, and 12 bases lay between the germline ends. CDR1 is KGHDR, CDR2 SFDVKD, per germline. The CDR3 runs 15 residues. The chain's CDR3 is CATSDRTDFNQPQHF. The CDR3 nucleotides read TGTGCCACCAGTGACCGGACAGACTTCAATCAGCCCCAGCATTTT.

This chain uses TRBV24-1 with TRBJ2-7; D not resolved. Germline values: CDR1 KGHDR, CDR2 SFDVKD. V was pared by 6 bases and J by 0 bases, with 11 bases between. The CDR3 contains 14 residues. For the CDR3, the DNA is TGTGCCACCAGTCCCGGGTTCCTCTCCTACGAGCAGTACTTC. It translates to CATSPGFLSYEQYF.

The chain is built from TRBV11-3 and TRBJ2-5, with TRBD2 as a possible D gene (5 bases). CDR1 and CDR2 from the germline V gene are SGHNT and YENEEA. The CDR3 spans 15 residues. The germline V and J ends were trimmed by 1 base and 2 bases, with 11 bases remaining between them. This CDR3 is CASSLVGMGQETQYF. The CDR3 DNA is TGTGCCAGCAGCTTAGTCGGGATGGGTCAAGAGACCCAGTACTTC.

The CDR3 DNA sequence: TGTGCCAGCAGCTTACAAGCGGGATTGGAGACCCAGTACTTC. Amino acids: CASSLQAGLETQYF. The V gene is TRBV7-8, the J gene TRBJ2-5, with TRBD2 matching over 7 bases. The CDR3 is made up of 14 amino acids. Per germline, CDR1 SGHVS and CDR2 FQNEAQ. The V segment lost 2 bases and the J segment 5 bases; nucleotides outside the gene matches: 5.

The chain employs TRBV20-1 and TRBJ1-1, with no clear D. Germline loops: CDR1 DFQATT, CDR2 SNEGSKA (reference sequence). CDR3 length equals 11 residues. V gave up 7 bases and J gave up 12 bases, with 18 bases separating them. CDR3 amino acids: CSVPRSGSPFF. The CDR3 DNA sequence: TGCAGTGTCCCTAGGTCGGGTAGTCCTTTCTTT.

The chain links TRBV19 to TRBJ1-2, with 7 positions matching TRBD1. J was trimmed by 7 bases and V by 3 bases; bases with no gene match: 23. From germline, CDR1 is LNHDA and CDR2 SQIVND (reference sequence). The CDR3 runs to 19 residues. In nucleotides, the CDR3 is TGTGCCAGTAGTATGCAATCCGGGACAGTTCCGACGAAACTCGCTGGCTACACCTTC. The encoded protein is CASSMQSGTVPTKLAGYTF. Based on the CDR3 plus reference TRBV19 and TRBJ1-2, the full variable domain is DGGITQSPKYLFRKEGQNVTLSCEQNLNHDAMYWYRQDPGQGLRLIYYSQIVNDFQKGDIAEGYSVSREKKESFPLTVTSAQKNPTAFYLCASSMQSGTVPTKLAGYTFGSGTRLTVV.

The chain recombines TRBV6-5 with TRBJ1-2, with 7 bases identical to TRBD1. The germline gives CDR1 MNHEY, CDR2 SVGAGI. V lost 4 bases, J lost 0 bases, and 8 bases stayed unmatched. This CDR3 is 16 amino acids long. This CDR3 is CASSSGPGQTNYGYTF. As DNA, the CDR3 is TGTGCCAGCAGTTCCGGTCCGGGACAGACTAACTATGGCTACACCTTC.

This clone showed up just once. The V and J genes are TRBV6-6 and TRBJ2-3; TRBD2 aligns across 8 bases. The V segment lost 3 bases and the J segment 5 bases; nucleotides outside the gene matches: 7. The CDR3 runs 15 residues. Per germline, CDR1 MNHNY and CDR2 SVGAGI (reference sequence). The DNA for the CDR3 is TGTGCCAGCAGTTATTCGAGCGGGAGAATAGATACGCAGTATTTT. It translates to CASSYSSGRIDTQYF.